The present TCR beta chain was sequenced within a study of shared clonotypes between healthy human individuals. Turning to the study itself: Per-donor plates numbered three CD4 naive, three CD4 memory, two CD8 naive and one CD8 memory. Study-wide results and limits: Roughly 4.6% of naive CD4 clonotypes were common to four donors.

Germline assignment: CDR1 SGHNT and CDR2 YYREEE (reference sequence). The junction had 9 bases not matched to a gene; V was cut back by 4 bases and J by 2 bases. The CDR3 is 16 amino acids. Every contributor of samples was a Caucasian grown-up residing in Nashville, Tennessee. Data came from immunoSEQ multiplex PCR; TCRdb stores just in-frame clones and leaves some out. Of about 2.4 million clones listed, about 92% are singletons. In the case of this clone: Its antigen is as yet unknown.

The rearrangement uses TRBV5-4 and TRBJ2-3, with 8 bases lining up with TRBD2. Sequenced: naive CD4+ T cells sorted from blood. This sample's subset: CD45RA+ positively selected. This TCR was sampled from a man in his late teens or twenties in good health. CDR3 amino acids: CASSTASGQPTDTQYF. CDR3 coding DNA: TGTGCCAGCAGCACCGCTAGCGGGCAACCCACAGATACGCAGTATTTT.